Listed below are T cell receptor beta chains from one sample, sequenced in a study of CD8 T cells in ankylosing spondylitis. TCRdb reprocessed the 5' RACE reads with MiXCR, giving one entry per CDR3 protein. Among around 130,000 distinct CDR3 sequences listed, about 7% were seen once. Sequencing was performed on blood, either unsorted or a sorted T cell fraction (not recorded which). The receptor source for this set is a male donor with ankylosing spondylitis or in good health (not recorded which). Both conserved end residues are part of each CDR3. Fields, in order: V gene, J gene, clone size, D gene, CDR3 protein, CDR3 DNA. The D gene is left open where the match is weak. Some rows have no size entry. The others give once, few or many, or a class for an expanded clone.

v_call: TRBV3-2; j_call: TRBJ2-4; clone_size: NA; d_call: NA; cdr3_aa: CASTQDPGPSILTAKNIQYF; cdr3_nt: TGTGCCAGCACCCAAGATCCGGGACCCAGTATCCTAACTGCCAAAAACATTCAGTACTTC
v_call: TRBV20-1; j_call: TRBJ2-3; clone_size: many; d_call: TRBD2; cdr3_aa: CSAEPPSGGYGGTDTQYF; cdr3_nt: TGCAGTGCCGAGCCCCCTAGCGGGGGGTATGGGGGCACAGATACGCAGTATTTT
v_call: TRBV18; j_call: TRBJ2-7; clone_size: few; d_call: NA; cdr3_aa: CASSPPEGSREQYF; cdr3_nt: TGTGCCAGCTCACCACCGGAAGGGTCTCGGGAGCAGTACTTC
v_call: TRBV7-8; j_call: TRBJ2-1; clone_size: NA; d_call: TRBD2; cdr3_aa: CASRASGSSNEQFF; cdr3_nt: TGTGCCAGCCGAGCTAGCGGGAGCTCCAATGAGCAGTTCTTC
v_call: TRBV7-2; j_call: TRBJ1-1; clone_size: many; d_call: NA; cdr3_aa: CASSLAGPKNTEAFF; cdr3_nt: TGTGCCAGCAGCTTAGCGGGACCGAAGAACACTGAAGCTTTCTTT
v_call: TRBV2; j_call: TRBJ1-6; clone_size: many; d_call: NA; cdr3_aa: CASRPRSSYNSPLHF; cdr3_nt: TGTGCCAGCAGACCCAGGAGCTCCTATAATTCACCCCTCCACTTT
v_call: TRBV20-1; j_call: TRBJ1-1; clone_size: NA; d_call: NA; cdr3_aa: CSARNRERFTEAFF; cdr3_nt: TGCAGTGCTAGAAACAGGGAAAGGTTCACTGAAGCTTTCTTT
v_call: TRBV29-1; j_call: TRBJ2-7; clone_size: many; d_call: NA; cdr3_aa: CSPWVPYEQYF; cdr3_nt: TGCAGTCCGTGGGTTCCCTACGAGCAGTACTTC
v_call: TRBV7-2; j_call: TRBJ1-2; clone_size: many; d_call: NA; cdr3_aa: CASSLEQVGFYGYTF; cdr3_nt: TGTGCCAGCAGCTTAGAACAGGTCGGATTCTATGGCTACACCTTC
v_call: TRBV5-1; j_call: TRBJ2-6; clone_size: many; d_call: NA; cdr3_aa: CASSTGLHSGANVLTF; cdr3_nt: TGCGCCAGCAGTACAGGGTTACACTCTGGGGCCAACGTCCTGACTTTC
v_call: TRBV12-3/TRBV12-4; j_call: TRBJ1-3; clone_size: many; d_call: NA; cdr3_aa: CASSPSGNTIYF; cdr3_nt: TGTGCCAGCAGCCCGTCTGGAAACACCATATATTTT
v_call: TRBV20-1; j_call: TRBJ1-2; clone_size: many; d_call: NA; cdr3_aa: CSARSDTWGDYGYTF; cdr3_nt: TGCAGTGCTAGAAGCGACACTTGGGGGGATTATGGCTACACCTTC
v_call: TRBV20-1; j_call: TRBJ1-3; clone_size: many; d_call: NA; cdr3_aa: CSARDRKWGSGNTIYF; cdr3_nt: TGCAGTGCTAGAGACAGGAAGTGGGGCTCTGGAAACACCATATATTTT
v_call: TRBV20-1; j_call: TRBJ2-3; clone_size: many; d_call: NA; cdr3_aa: CSARYGGTSTDTQYF; cdr3_nt: TGCAGTGCTAGATATGGGGGGACCAGCACAGATACGCAGTATTTT
v_call: TRBV20-1; j_call: TRBJ2-5; clone_size: many; d_call: TRBD1; cdr3_aa: CSVPGQGEEETQYF; cdr3_nt: TGCAGTGTACCGGGACAGGGAGAGGAAGAGACCCAGTACTTC
v_call: TRBV29-1; j_call: TRBJ2-3; clone_size: many; d_call: TRBD1; cdr3_aa: CSVRQGAVDTQYF; cdr3_nt: TGCAGCGTCCGACAGGGGGCTGTAGATACGCAGTATTTT
v_call: TRBV5-1; j_call: TRBJ2-1; clone_size: many; d_call: NA; cdr3_aa: CASSNGISNEQFF; cdr3_nt: TGCGCCAGCAGTAACGGGATATCGAATGAGCAGTTCTTC
v_call: TRBV24-1; j_call: TRBJ2-2; clone_size: many; d_call: TRBD2; cdr3_aa: CATSSGGLTNTGELFF; cdr3_nt: TGTGCCACCTCCAGCGGGGGGCTAACGAACACCGGGGAGCTGTTTTTT
v_call: TRBV6-6; j_call: TRBJ2-1; clone_size: many; d_call: NA; cdr3_aa: CALGSRSYNEQFF; cdr3_nt: TGTGCACTGGGCAGTAGATCCTACAATGAGCAGTTCTTC
v_call: TRBV7-8; j_call: TRBJ2-7; clone_size: many; d_call: NA; cdr3_aa: CASSIGAHSYEQYF; cdr3_nt: TGTGCCAGCAGCATTGGTGCCCACTCCTACGAGCAGTACTTC
v_call: TRBV5-1; j_call: TRBJ2-5; clone_size: many; d_call: TRBD1; cdr3_aa: CASRPGQGYQETQYF; cdr3_nt: TGCGCCAGCCGACCCGGACAGGGGTACCAAGAGACCCAGTACTTC
v_call: TRBV3-1; j_call: TRBJ1-3; clone_size: NA; d_call: NA; cdr3_aa: CAISHEALRAGASGNTIYF; cdr3_nt: TGTGCCATCAGCCACGAAGCCCTTCGCGCGGGGGCGTCTGGAAACACCATATATTTT
v_call: TRBV9; j_call: TRBJ2-3; clone_size: many; d_call: NA; cdr3_aa: CASSVVKSTDTQYF; cdr3_nt: TGTGCCAGCAGCGTAGTAAAGAGCACAGATACGCAGTATTTT
v_call: TRBV5-1; j_call: TRBJ2-3; clone_size: many; d_call: NA; cdr3_aa: CASSLGVGTDTQYF; cdr3_nt: TGCGCCAGCAGCTTAGGAGTCGGCACAGATACGCAGTATTTT
v_call: TRBV18; j_call: TRBJ2-3; clone_size: many; d_call: TRBD1; cdr3_aa: CASSPGQGEADTQYF; cdr3_nt: TGTGCCAGCTCACCGGGACAGGGTGAAGCAGATACGCAGTATTTT
v_call: TRBV5-1; j_call: TRBJ2-3; clone_size: many; d_call: TRBD2; cdr3_aa: CASSLSLSSGGPRVMKAQYF; cdr3_nt: TGCGCCAGCAGCTTGAGTCTATCCAGCGGGGGGCCGCGGGTCATGAAGGCGCAGTATTTT
v_call: TRBV18; j_call: TRBJ1-1; clone_size: NA; d_call: TRBD1; cdr3_aa: CASSPWDSDTEAFF; cdr3_nt: TGTGCCAGCTCACCATGGGACAGCGACACTGAAGCTTTCTTT
v_call: TRBV5-1; j_call: TRBJ1-2; clone_size: many; d_call: NA; cdr3_aa: CASSLGTAYGYTF; cdr3_nt: TGCGCCAGCAGCCTCGGGACGGCTTATGGCTACACCTTC
v_call: TRBV10-3; j_call: TRBJ2-1; clone_size: large; d_call: TRBD2; cdr3_aa: CAISDGTSGRAAFHEQFF; cdr3_nt: TGTGCCATCAGTGACGGGACTAGCGGGAGGGCCGCGTTCCATGAGCAGTTCTTC
v_call: TRBV10-3; j_call: TRBJ2-5; clone_size: many; d_call: NA; cdr3_aa: CAVKRQETQYF; cdr3_nt: TGTGCCGTCAAGAGACAAGAGACCCAGTACTTC
v_call: TRBV29-1; j_call: TRBJ1-2; clone_size: many; d_call: TRBD1; cdr3_aa: CSGGTGNRYGYTF; cdr3_nt: TGCAGCGGGGGGACAGGGAACCGCTATGGCTACACCTTC
v_call: TRBV30; j_call: TRBJ2-7; clone_size: NA; d_call: NA; cdr3_aa: CAWNGVNSYEQYF; cdr3_nt: TGTGCCTGGAACGGTGTTAATAGTTACGAGCAGTACTTC
v_call: TRBV5-1; j_call: TRBJ1-5; clone_size: many; d_call: NA; cdr3_aa: CASSLDLGDQPQHF; cdr3_nt: TGCGCCAGCAGCTTGGATCTGGGGGATCAGCCCCAGCATTTT
v_call: TRBV27; j_call: TRBJ1-3; clone_size: many; d_call: NA; cdr3_aa: CASSLEGLSGNTIYF; cdr3_nt: TGTGCCAGCAGTTTAGAGGGTCTCTCTGGAAACACCATATATTTT
v_call: TRBV30; j_call: TRBJ2-5; clone_size: many; d_call: TRBD1; cdr3_aa: CAWTGQTQETQYF; cdr3_nt: TGTGCCTGGACGGGACAGACCCAAGAGACCCAGTACTTC
v_call: TRBV5-1; j_call: TRBJ2-1; clone_size: many; d_call: NA; cdr3_aa: CASSLGLAGNYYNEQFF; cdr3_nt: TGCGCCAGCAGCTTGGGTTTAGCAGGGAACTACTACAATGAGCAGTTCTTC
v_call: TRBV11-2; j_call: TRBJ2-2; clone_size: many; d_call: NA; cdr3_aa: CASSFTTLNTGELFF; cdr3_nt: TGTGCCAGCAGCTTCACTACCCTGAACACCGGGGAGCTGTTTTTT
v_call: TRBV28; j_call: TRBJ1-2; clone_size: many; d_call: TRBD1; cdr3_aa: CASRSPGQSNYGYTF; cdr3_nt: TGTGCCAGCAGAAGCCCGGGACAGAGTAACTATGGCTACACCTTC
v_call: TRBV7-2; j_call: TRBJ2-5; clone_size: many; d_call: NA; cdr3_aa: CASSLVFASRETQYF; cdr3_nt: TGTGCCAGCAGCTTAGTCTTCGCCTCGCGGGAGACCCAGTACTTC
v_call: TRBV7-3; j_call: TRBJ2-1; clone_size: many; d_call: TRBD2; cdr3_aa: CASSLSPSGNSYNEQFF; cdr3_nt: TGTGCCAGCAGCTTAAGCCCCAGCGGGAACTCCTACAATGAGCAGTTCTTC
v_call: TRBV20-1; j_call: TRBJ1-2; clone_size: NA; d_call: TRBD1; cdr3_aa: CSASITGAYGYTF; cdr3_nt: TGCAGTGCTTCTATTACAGGGGCCTATGGCTACACCTTC
v_call: TRBV20-1; j_call: TRBJ2-1; clone_size: few; d_call: TRBD2; cdr3_aa: CSARRAGAGEQFF; cdr3_nt: TGCAGTGCTAGAAGGGCGGGAGCTGGTGAGCAGTTCTTC
v_call: TRBV20-1; j_call: TRBJ2-7; clone_size: many; d_call: TRBD1; cdr3_aa: CSATDRGFTDEQYF; cdr3_nt: TGCAGTGCTACGGACAGGGGGTTTACAGACGAGCAGTACTTC
v_call: TRBV7-2; j_call: TRBJ2-7; clone_size: many; d_call: TRBD1; cdr3_aa: CASSLRGQGTYEQYF; cdr3_nt: TGTGCCAGCAGCTTACGGGGACAGGGTACCTACGAGCAGTACTTC
v_call: TRBV5-1; j_call: TRBJ2-5; clone_size: many; d_call: NA; cdr3_aa: CASSLEASESQVAQYF; cdr3_nt: TGCGCCAGCAGCTTGGAGGCTAGCGAGAGTCAAGTGGCCCAGTACTTC